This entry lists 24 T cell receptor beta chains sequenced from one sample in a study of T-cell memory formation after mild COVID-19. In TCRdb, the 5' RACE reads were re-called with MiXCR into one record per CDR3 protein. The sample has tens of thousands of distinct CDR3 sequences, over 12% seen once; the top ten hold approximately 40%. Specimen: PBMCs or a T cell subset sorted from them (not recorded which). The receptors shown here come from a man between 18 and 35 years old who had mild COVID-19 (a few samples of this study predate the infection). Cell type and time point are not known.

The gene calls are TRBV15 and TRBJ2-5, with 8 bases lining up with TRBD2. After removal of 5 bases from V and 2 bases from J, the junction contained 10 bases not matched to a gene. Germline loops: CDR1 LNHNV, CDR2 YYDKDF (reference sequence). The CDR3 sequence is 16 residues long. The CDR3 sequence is CATSSPGLGYQETQYF. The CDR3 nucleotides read TGTGCCACCAGCTCACCGGGACTAGGGTATCAAGAGACCCAGTACTTC.

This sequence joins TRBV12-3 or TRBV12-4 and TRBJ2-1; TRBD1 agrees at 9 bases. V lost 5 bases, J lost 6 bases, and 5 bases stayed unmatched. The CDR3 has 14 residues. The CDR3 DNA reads TGTGCCAGCAGTACACAGGGGGCGAGCAATGAGCAGTTCTTC. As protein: CASSTQGASNEQFF.

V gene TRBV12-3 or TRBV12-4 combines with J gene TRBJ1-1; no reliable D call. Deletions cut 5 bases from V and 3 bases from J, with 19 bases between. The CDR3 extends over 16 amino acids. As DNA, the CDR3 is TGTGCCAGCAGTCCTGGCCCCGGGAAGACGGACACTGAAGCTTTCTTT. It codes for CASSPGPGKTDTEAFF.

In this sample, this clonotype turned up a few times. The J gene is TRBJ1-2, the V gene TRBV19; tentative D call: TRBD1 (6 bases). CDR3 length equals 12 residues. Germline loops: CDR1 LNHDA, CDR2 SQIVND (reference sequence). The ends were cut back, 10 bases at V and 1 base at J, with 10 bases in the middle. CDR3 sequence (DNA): TGTGCCACCTCGGACAGTAACTATGGCTACACCTTC. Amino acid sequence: CATSDSNYGYTF.

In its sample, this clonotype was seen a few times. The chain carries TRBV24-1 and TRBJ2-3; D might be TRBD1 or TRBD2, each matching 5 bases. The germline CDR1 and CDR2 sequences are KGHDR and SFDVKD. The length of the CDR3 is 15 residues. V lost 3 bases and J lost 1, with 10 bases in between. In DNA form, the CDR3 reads TGTGCCACCAGTGATGGGGGTATGGGCACAGATACGCAGTATTTT. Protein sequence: CATSDGGMGTDTQYF.

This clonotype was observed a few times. The CDR3 region is CASSGEGLAGYEQYF. CDR3 bases: TGTGCCAGCAGCGGGGAAGGACTAGCGGGATACGAGCAGTACTTC. This chain joins TRBV7-9 and TRBJ2-7, with 12 bases aligning to TRBD2. The V gene's germline CDR1 is SEHNR and CDR2 FQNEAQ (reference sequence). The trim removed 5 bases at V and 4 bases at J, leaving 6 bases unmatched. The CDR3 runs 15 residues.

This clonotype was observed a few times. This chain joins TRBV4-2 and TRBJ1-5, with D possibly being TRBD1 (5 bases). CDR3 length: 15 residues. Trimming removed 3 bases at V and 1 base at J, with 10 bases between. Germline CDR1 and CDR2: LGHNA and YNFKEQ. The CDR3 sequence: CASSHGQGSNQPQHF. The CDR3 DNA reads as TGTGCCAGCAGCCATGGCCAGGGAAGCAATCAGCCCCAGCATTTT.

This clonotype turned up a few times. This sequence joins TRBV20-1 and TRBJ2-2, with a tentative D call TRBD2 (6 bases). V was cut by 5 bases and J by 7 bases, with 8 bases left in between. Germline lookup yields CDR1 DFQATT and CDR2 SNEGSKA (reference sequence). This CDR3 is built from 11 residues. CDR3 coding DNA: TGCAGTGCTTGGGGGGACGGGGAGCTGTTTTTT. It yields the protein CSAWGDGELFF.

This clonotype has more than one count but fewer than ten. DNA for the CDR3: TGTGCCAGCAGTCCCCCTGCGGTATTTAGGGAGACCCAGTACTTC. This translates into CASSPPAVFRETQYF. J is TRBJ2-5 and V is TRBV6-5; D gene unclear. The CDR3 spans 15 residues. The V and J ends lost 5 bases and 5 bases respectively, with 18 bases between them. Germline V gene lookup returns CDR1 MNHEY and CDR2 SVGAGI.

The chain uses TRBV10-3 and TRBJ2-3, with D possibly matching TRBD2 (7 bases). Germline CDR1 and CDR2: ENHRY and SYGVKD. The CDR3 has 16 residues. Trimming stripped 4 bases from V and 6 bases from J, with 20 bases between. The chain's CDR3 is CAISGRGPLRGDTQYF. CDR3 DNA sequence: TGTGCCATCAGTGGGCGGGGGCCCCTGCGGGGCGATACGCAGTATTTT.

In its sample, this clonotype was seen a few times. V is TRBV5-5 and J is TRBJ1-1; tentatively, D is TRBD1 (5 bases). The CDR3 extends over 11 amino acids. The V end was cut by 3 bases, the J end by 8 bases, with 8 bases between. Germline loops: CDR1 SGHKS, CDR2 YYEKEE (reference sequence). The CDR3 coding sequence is TGTGCCAGCAGCTCTAGGACAGAAGCTTTCTTT. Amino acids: CASSSRTEAFF. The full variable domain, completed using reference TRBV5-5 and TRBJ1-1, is DAGVTQSPTHLIKTRGQQVTLRCSPISGHKSVSWYQQVLGQGPQFIFQYYEKEERGRGNFPDRFSARQFPNYSSELNVNALLLGDSALYLCASSSRTEAFFGQGTRLTVV.

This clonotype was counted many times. CDR3 loop: CASSEGSEQYV. For the CDR3, the DNA is TGCGCCAGCAGTGAAGGTAGCGAGCAGTACGTC. J is TRBJ2-7 and V is TRBV10-2; D not certain. The CDR3 length is 11 residues. The germline V and J ends were trimmed by 3 bases and 6 bases, with 6 bases remaining between them. Per the germline V gene, CDR1 is WSHSY and CDR2 is SAAADI.

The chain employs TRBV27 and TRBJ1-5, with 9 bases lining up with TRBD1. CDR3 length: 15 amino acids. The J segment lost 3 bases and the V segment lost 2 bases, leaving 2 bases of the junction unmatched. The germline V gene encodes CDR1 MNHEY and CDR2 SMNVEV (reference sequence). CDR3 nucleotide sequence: TGTGCCAGCAGTTTACGGACAGGGGACAATCAGCCCCAGCATTTT. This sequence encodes CASSLRTGDNQPQHF.

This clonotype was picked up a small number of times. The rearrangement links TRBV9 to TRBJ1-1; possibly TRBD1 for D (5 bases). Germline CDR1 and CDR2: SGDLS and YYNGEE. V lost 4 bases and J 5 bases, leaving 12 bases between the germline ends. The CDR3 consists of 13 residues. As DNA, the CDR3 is TGTGCCAGCAGCCCTCCTTCAGGGACTGAAGCTTTCTTT. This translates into CASSPPSGTEAFF.

The CDR3 coding sequence is TGTGCCAGCAGGCCCCGACGGCGGGGGGTTTTCACCGGGGAGCTGTTTTTT. It encodes CASRPRRRGVFTGELFF. The chain has TRBV12-3 or TRBV12-4 and TRBJ2-2, with 8 nucleotides matching TRBD2. This CDR3 spans 17 amino acids. The J segment lost 4 bases and the V segment lost 6 bases, leaving 13 bases of the junction unmatched.

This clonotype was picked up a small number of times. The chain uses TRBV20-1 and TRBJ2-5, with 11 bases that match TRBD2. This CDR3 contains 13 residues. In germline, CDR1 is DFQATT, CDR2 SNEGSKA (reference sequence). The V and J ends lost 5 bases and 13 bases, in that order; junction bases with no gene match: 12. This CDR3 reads CSASGTSGPFGYF. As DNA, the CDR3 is TGCAGTGCTTCCGGGACTAGCGGCCCGTTTGGGTACTTC.

The chain's CDR3 is CASSYGASAIYF. CDR3 DNA sequence: TGTGCCAGCAGTTACGGTGCGTCTGCCATATATTTT. J is TRBJ1-3 and V is TRBV6-2 or TRBV6-3; D is uncertain. From germline, CDR1 is MNHEY and CDR2 SVGEGT. With 2 bases removed from V and 11 bases from J, the gap between germline ends came to 10 bases. CDR3 length: 12 residues.

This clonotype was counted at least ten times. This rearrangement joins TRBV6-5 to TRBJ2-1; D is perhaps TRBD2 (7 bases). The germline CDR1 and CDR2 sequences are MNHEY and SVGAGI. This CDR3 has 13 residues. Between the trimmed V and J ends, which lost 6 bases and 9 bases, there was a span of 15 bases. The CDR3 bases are TGTGCCAGCAGCCGCGGGGGCGAGAGTGAGCAGTTCTTC. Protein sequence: CASSRGGESEQFF.

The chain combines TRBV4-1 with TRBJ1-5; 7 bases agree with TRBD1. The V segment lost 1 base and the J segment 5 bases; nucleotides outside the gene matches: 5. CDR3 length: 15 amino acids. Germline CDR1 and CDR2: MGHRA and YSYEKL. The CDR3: CASSQVGDSDQPQHF. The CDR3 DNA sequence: TGCGCCAGCAGCCAAGTGGGGGACAGCGATCAGCCCCAGCATTTT.

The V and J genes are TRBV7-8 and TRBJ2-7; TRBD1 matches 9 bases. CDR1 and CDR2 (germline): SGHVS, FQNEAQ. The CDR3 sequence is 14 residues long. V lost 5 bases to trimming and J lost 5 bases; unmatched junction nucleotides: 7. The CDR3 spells CASSQGTGFHEQYF. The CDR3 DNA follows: TGTGCCAGCAGCCAGGGGACAGGGTTCCACGAGCAGTACTTC.

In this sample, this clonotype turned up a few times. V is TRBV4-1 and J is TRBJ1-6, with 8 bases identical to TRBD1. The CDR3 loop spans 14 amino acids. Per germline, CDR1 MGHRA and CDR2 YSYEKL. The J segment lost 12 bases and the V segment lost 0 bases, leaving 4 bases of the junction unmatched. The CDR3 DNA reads TGCGCCAGCAGCCAAGATGGGACAGGCCAACCCCTCCACTTT. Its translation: CASSQDGTGQPLHF.

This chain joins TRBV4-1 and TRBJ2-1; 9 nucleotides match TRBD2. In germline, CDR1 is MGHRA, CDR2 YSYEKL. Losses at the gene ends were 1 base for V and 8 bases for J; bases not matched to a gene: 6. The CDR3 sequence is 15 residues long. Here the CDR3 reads CASSQVAGGPYEQFF. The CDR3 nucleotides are TGCGCCAGCAGCCAAGTGGCGGGGGGGCCCTATGAGCAGTTCTTC.

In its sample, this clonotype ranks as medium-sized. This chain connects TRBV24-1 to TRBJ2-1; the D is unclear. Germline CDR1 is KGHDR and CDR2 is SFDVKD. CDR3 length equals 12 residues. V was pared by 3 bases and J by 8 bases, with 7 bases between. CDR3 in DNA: TGTGCCACCAGTGATCTTAGGTATGAGCAGTTCTTC. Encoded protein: CATSDLRYEQFF.

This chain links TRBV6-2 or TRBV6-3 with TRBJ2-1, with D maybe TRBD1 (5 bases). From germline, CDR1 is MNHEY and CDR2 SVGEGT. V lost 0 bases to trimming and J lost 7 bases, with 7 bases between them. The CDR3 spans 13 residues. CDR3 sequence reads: CASSYSPGNEQFF. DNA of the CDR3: TGTGCCAGCAGTTACTCTCCAGGGAATGAGCAGTTCTTC.